The clone carrying this T cell receptor (beta chain) was picked up a small number of times. Its antigen is still unknown. The data derive from a study of response to subunit inactivated influenza vaccine. TCRdb re-called the RT-PCR reads through MiXCR, storing one row per CDR3 protein. The table shows hundreds of thousands of distinct CDR3 sequences, with more than 11% occurring only once. Whole-study findings and limits: Authors suggested each seasonal influenza vaccination recruits few new T cells.

Sample: PBMCs from blood, taken roughly 2 weeks before vaccination. The source is a man between 50 and 59 years old who received an inactivated influenza vaccine.

This chain's CDR3 is CASSFAGGPPGELFF. Written as DNA, the CDR3 is TGTGCCAGCAGTTTTGCGGGAGGTCCTCCCGGGGAGCTGTTTTTT. This rearrangement joins TRBV12-3 or TRBV12-4 to TRBJ2-2, with 8 bases that match TRBD2. This CDR3 comprises 15 residues. The trim removed 3 bases at V and 6 bases at J, leaving 6 bases unmatched.